Below are 9 T cell receptor beta chains sequenced from a single sample in a study of cytomegalovirus exposure and HLA in healthy donors. Primers included in the PCR were 60 Vbeta and 13 Jbeta primers. This table comes from immunoSEQ multiplex PCR, and its TCRdb copy is limited to in-frame clones, with some not included. Of 150,000 to 200,000 clones in the sample, about 80% were seen once. Source material: PBMCs. Receptor source: a man aged 35 to 55 in good health and CMV-seronegative.

This chain joins TRBV7-8 and TRBJ2-6; no firm D call. CDR1 is SGHVS, CDR2 FQNEAQ, per germline. This CDR3 has 15 residues. The V end was cut by 3 bases, the J end by 0 bases, with 6 bases between. The CDR3 region is CASSFRGSGANVLTF. The CDR3 nucleotides are TGTGCCAGCAGCTTCAGAGGCTCTGGGGCCAACGTCCTGACTTTC. The variable domain in full, with the rest retrieved from reference TRBV7-8 and TRBJ2-6, is GAGVSQSPRYKVAKRGQDVALRCDPISGHVSLFWYQQALGQGPEFLTYFQNEAQLDKSGLPSDRFFAERPEGSVSTLKIQRTQQEDSAVYLCASSFRGSGANVLTFGAGSRLTVL.

The chain combines TRBV29-1 with TRBJ2-5, with 7 bases identical to TRBD1. CDR3 length: 12 residues. V shed 6 bases and J 6 bases; nucleotides not matched to a gene: 7. Per germline, CDR1 SQVTM and CDR2 ANQGSEA. The CDR3 nucleotides are TGCAGCGTGACGGGACAGCGGCAGACCCAGTACTTC. Translating gives CSVTGQRQTQYF.

This clone was counted once. The gene calls are TRBV7-2 and TRBJ2-2; D ambiguous. The CDR3 has 16 amino acids. V shed 1 base and J shed 5 bases, with 14 bases lying between them. The germline V gene encodes CDR1 SGHTA and CDR2 FQGNSA. This CDR3 reads CASSLVGSDETGELFF. The CDR3 region has the DNA TGTGCCAGCAGCTTAGTCGGCAGCGATGAGACCGGGGAGCTGTTTTTT.

The rearrangement uses TRBV6-6 and TRBJ2-7; a possible D gene is TRBD2 (6 bases). CDR1 is MNHNY, CDR2 SVGAGI, per germline (reference sequence). Trimming cost V 4 bases and J 8 bases, with 18 bases left between them. The CDR3 runs 14 residues. The CDR3 nucleotides read TGTGCCAGCAGTTCTGACGGGAGTGGAGTCAAGCAGTACTTC. This translates into CASSSDGSGVKQYF.

The chain joins TRBV6-5 to TRBJ2-1; possibly TRBD2 for D (7 bases). Germline CDR1 and CDR2: MNHEY and SVGAGI. V lost 6 bases and J lost 7, with 13 bases in between. The CDR3 length is 13 residues. This CDR3 reads CASRRGGENEQFF. CDR3 nucleotide sequence: TGTGCCAGCAGGAGGGGGGGGGAGAATGAGCAGTTCTTC.

The rearrangement uses TRBV7-9 and TRBJ2-1, with TRBD2 matching 8 bases. CDR1 and CDR2 (germline): SEHNR, FQNEAQ (reference sequence). After removal of 6 bases from V and 6 bases from J, the junction contained 7 bases not matched to a gene. The CDR3 totals 14 residues. The DNA of the CDR3 is TGTGCCAGCAGTCGGACTAGCTCAGGCAATGAGCAGTTCTTC. This translates into CASSRTSSGNEQFF.

The chain uses TRBV2 and TRBJ2-4; a weak D match, TRBD1 (6 bases). V lost 0 bases, J lost 3 bases, and 12 bases lay in between. This CDR3 has 16 amino acids. Germline V lookup: CDR1 SNHLY, CDR2 FYNNEI. The CDR3: CASSEALRRGKNIQYF. The CDR3 DNA follows: TGTGCCAGCAGTGAAGCGCTTCGCAGGGGCAAAAACATTCAGTACTTC.

The chain joins TRBV28 to TRBJ1-3; D is ambiguous. Between the trimmed V and J ends, which lost 5 bases and 1 base, there was a span of 9 bases. Germline V gene lookup returns CDR1 MDHEN and CDR2 SYDVKM. The CDR3 contains 14 residues. The CDR3 nucleotides read TGTGCCAGCAGTCCAGGCTTATCTGGAAACACCATATATTTT. Amino acids: CASSPGLSGNTIYF.

The V gene is TRBV19, the J gene TRBJ2-6; a weak D match, TRBD2 (6 bases). The germline V gene encodes CDR1 LNHDA and CDR2 SQIVND (reference sequence). The CDR3 has 16 amino acids. V was trimmed by 3 bases and J by 4 bases, leaving 13 bases between them. The CDR3 loop reads CASSMQGGSGANVLTF. CDR3 bases: TGTGCCAGTAGTATGCAAGGAGGGAGCGGGGCCAACGTCCTGACTTTC.